This T cell receptor beta chain was documented in a study of T cell responses to AZD1222 COVID-19 vaccine. The germline V gene encodes CDR1 SGHKS and CDR2 YYEKEE (reference sequence). V dropped 2 bases and J dropped 7; count of bases not matched to a gene: 7. This CDR3 is 17 amino acids long. In this sample, this clone turned up once. The antigen remains unidentified. Pooling covered second doses at about 4 or about 12 weeks. Study-level results: Vaccine-associated CD4 TCRs ranged over spike, dominating at 160-218 and 743-854. Unmutated variant regions reportedly attract nearly half of all spike-specific TCRs. Possibly, clonal diversity was underestimated; donors were largely white British and included more females.

The protocol was immunoSEQ multiplex PCR, while the TCRdb copy is restricted to in-frame clones and leaves out a portion. Among 190,000 or so clones listed, 88% were seen once. This chain joins TRBV5-5 and TRBJ1-6; TRBD1 matches at 12 bases. Material: peripheral blood, obtained 28 days after the second AZD1222 dose. This clonotype originated in an adult who received the AZD1222 COVID-19 vaccine. The CDR3 here is CASSLLGQGAWNSPLHF. As DNA, the CDR3 is TGTGCCAGCAGCTTACTGGGACAGGGGGCTTGGAATTCACCCCTCCACTTT. The full variable domain, completed using reference TRBV5-5 and TRBJ1-6, is DAGVTQSPTHLIKTRGQQVTLRCSPISGHKSVSWYQQVLGQGPQFIFQYYEKEERGRGNFPDRFSARQFPNYSSELNVNALLLGDSALYLCASSLLGQGAWNSPLHFGNGTRLTVT.